This T cell receptor beta chain derives from a study of shared clonotypes between healthy human individuals. Details on this clone: The antigen is unknown.

Study-level results: A handful of donors shared 5% to 5.5% of their naive CD4 clonotypes.

Some clones are missing from TCRdb's copy, which holds only in-frame ones; the method was immunoSEQ multiplex PCR. This repertoire shows around 1.5 million clones, about 98% found once; its top ten account for roughly 0.42%. Germline CDR1 reads SGHRS; CDR2 reads YFSETQ. The CDR3 covers 16 residues. The ends were cut back, 0 bases at V and 2 bases at J, with 15 bases in the middle. This sequence originates from a man aged 25-45 years in good health. The sequenced material came from naive CD4+ T cells sorted from blood. Documented subset: CD45RA+ positively selected. The chain couples TRBV5-1 to TRBJ2-7; tentatively, D is TRBD1 or TRBD2 (6 bases each). The CDR3 here is CASSLDFQGGPYEQYF. Written as DNA, the CDR3 is TGCGCCAGCAGCTTGGATTTCCAAGGGGGGCCCTACGAGCAGTACTTC.